The 18 T cell receptor beta chains below all came from one sample that was sequenced in a study of T-cell memory formation after mild COVID-19. TCRdb re-derived calls from the 5' RACE reads in MiXCR, one entry per CDR3 protein. The sample holds about 340,000 distinct CDR3 sequences, 20% to 25% seen once. The sample taken for sequencing was PBMCs or a T cell subset sorted from them (not recorded which). The receptors come from a man younger than 30 who had mild COVID-19 (a few samples of this study predate the infection). Cell type and time point are not known.

The chain couples TRBV20-1 to TRBJ1-6; D is unresolved. V was cut by 7 bases and J by 0 bases, with 13 bases left in between. Per the germline V gene, CDR1 is DFQATT and CDR2 is SNEGSKA (reference sequence). The CDR3 length is 15 residues. CDR3 bases: TGCAGTGTTCCACTACAGAGCTCCTATAATTCACCCCTCCACTTT. It specifies CSVPLQSSYNSPLHF.

This clonotype was detected a few times. The chain joins TRBV7-2 to TRBJ2-7, with TRBD1 matching over 9 bases. Germline CDR1 SGHTA, CDR2 FQGNSA. The CDR3 has 15 amino acids. Trimming removed 5 bases from V and 3 bases from J; junction bases left unmatched: 8. The CDR3 reads CASSTLDRGGYEQYF. As DNA, the CDR3 is TGTGCCAGCAGCACCTTGGACAGGGGTGGCTACGAGCAGTACTTC.

The sample holds a few counts of this clonotype. The chain joins TRBV6-5 to TRBJ1-2, with 7 bases lining up with TRBD1. CDR1 and CDR2 (germline): MNHEY, SVGAGI. J gave up 4 bases and V 6 bases, and 8 bases lay outside the gene matches. The CDR3 consists of 14 residues. As DNA, the CDR3 is TGTGCCAGCAGACATCCAGACAGGGCCTATGGCTACACCTTC. It yields the protein CASRHPDRAYGYTF.

This clonotype was seen ten or more times. The CDR3 DNA is TGTGCCAGCAGCGTACCAGCCGGGGAGCTGTTTTTT. Translating it yields CASSVPAGELFF. The chain links TRBV5-4 to TRBJ2-2; no clear D gene. The germline gives CDR1 SGHNT, CDR2 YYREEE (reference sequence). The CDR3 has 12 amino acids. Trimming cost V 4 bases and J 6 bases, with 7 bases left between them.

This chain joins TRBV15 and TRBJ2-1; a weak D match, TRBD2 (7 bases). V lost 0 bases, J lost 2 bases, and 11 bases lay in between. This CDR3 has 16 amino acids. In germline, CDR1 is LNHNV, CDR2 YYDKDF (reference sequence). This CDR3 is CATSRDRRGPYNEQFF. The DNA of the CDR3 is TGTGCCACCAGCAGAGATCGGCGGGGGCCCTACAATGAGCAGTTCTTC. Supplemented by reference TRBV15 and TRBJ2-1, the full variable domain reads DAMVIQNPRYQVTQFGKPVTLSCSQTLNHNVMYWYQQKSSQAPKLLFHYYDKDFNNEADTPDNFQSRRPNTSFCFLDIRSPGLGDTAMYLCATSRDRRGPYNEQFFGPGTRLTVL.

The rearrangement links TRBV5-1 to TRBJ2-3; 8 bases match TRBD1. Germline V CDR1 and CDR2: SGHRS, YFSETQ. CDR3 length: 15 amino acids. Trimming at V came to 0 bases and at J to 5 bases, leaving 5 bases not matched to a gene. The CDR3 region is CASSLDRGWEDTQYF. In nucleotides, the CDR3 is TGCGCCAGCAGCTTGGACAGGGGGTGGGAAGATACGCAGTATTTT.

The V and J genes are TRBV6-5 and TRBJ1-3, with D possibly being TRBD1 (5 bases). V lost 5 bases to trimming and J lost 0 bases, with 8 bases between them. CDR3 size: 14 residues. The germline CDR1 and CDR2 sequences are MNHEY and SVGAGI. This CDR3 is CASSAGGSGNTIYF. The CDR3 coding sequence is TGTGCCAGCAGTGCGGGGGGCTCTGGAAACACCATATATTTT.

This clonotype has only a few counts. The chain recombines TRBV2 with TRBJ2-7; no clear D. Germline V lookup: CDR1 SNHLY, CDR2 FYNNEI. There are 16 residues in the CDR3. The V end lost 1 base, the J end lost 1 base, and 14 bases lay between the germline ends. CDR3 in amino acids: CASSEVVRSGSYEQYV. The CDR3 DNA sequence: TGTGCCAGCAGTGAAGTGGTGCGGAGTGGATCCTACGAGCAGTACGTC.

Ten or more counts support this clonotype. This chain links TRBV5-1 with TRBJ2-1, with 7 positions matching TRBD1. V lost 6 bases to trimming and J lost 9 bases; unmatched junction nucleotides: 9. In germline, CDR1 is SGHRS, CDR2 YFSETQ. The CDR3 loop spans 13 amino acids. The CDR3 loop reads CASIGTDVAEQFF. CDR3 sequence (DNA): TGCGCCAGCATCGGGACAGATGTGGCTGAGCAGTTCTTC.

V gene TRBV7-6 combines with J gene TRBJ2-1; D perhaps matches TRBD2 (6 bases). This CDR3 comprises 13 residues. CDR1 and CDR2 (germline): SGHVS, FNYEAQ. Trimming left V 4 bases short and J 11 bases short, with 15 bases between. CDR3 nucleotide sequence: TGTGCCAGCAGCTCGGGACTTTCGGCGAAGCAGTTCTTC. This translates into CASSSGLSAKQFF.

The V call is TRBV11-2, the J call TRBJ2-5; D is unclear. The CDR3 length is 13 residues. The germline V gene encodes CDR1 SGHAT and CDR2 FQNNGV. With 4 bases removed from V and 5 bases from J, the gap between germline ends came to 11 bases. The CDR3 region is CASSWDVEETQYF. The CDR3 DNA sequence: TGTGCCAGCAGCTGGGATGTCGAGGAGACCCAGTACTTC. Filled out from reference TRBV11-2 and TRBJ2-5, the complete variable domain reads EAGVAQSPRYKIIEKRQSVAFWCNPISGHATLYWYQQILGQGPKLLIQFQNNGVVDDSQLPKDRFSAERLKGVDSTLKIQPAKLEDSAVYLCASSWDVEETQYFGPGTRLLVL.

The sample holds one count of this clonotype. The V and J genes are TRBV7-2 and TRBJ1-2, with D possibly matching TRBD1 (6 bases). The CDR3 runs to 14 residues. CDR1 is SGHTA and CDR2 is FQGNSA in the germline V gene. The ends were cut back, 5 bases at V and 0 bases at J, with 10 bases in the middle. CDR3 amino acids: CASSQDRTNYGYTF. CDR3 sequence (DNA): TGTGCCAGCAGCCAAGACAGGACTAACTATGGCTACACCTTC.

The rearrangement links TRBV11-2 to TRBJ1-4; the D gene is possibly TRBD1 (6 bases). V lost 5 bases and J lost 3, with 13 bases in between. The length of the CDR3 is 15 residues. The germline CDR1 and CDR2 sequences are SGHAT and FQNNGV. In nucleotides, the CDR3 is TGTGCCAGCAGCCTACGGGGGGCAGCTAATGAAAAACTGTTTTTT. It codes for CASSLRGAANEKLFF.

This clonotype was picked up a small number of times. The V gene is TRBV11-2, the J gene TRBJ2-1; no firm D call. V was shortened by 5 bases and J by 6 bases, with 14 bases between the two germline ends. The germline V gene has CDR1 SGHAT and CDR2 FQNNGV. CDR3 length: 14 amino acids. The CDR3 spells CASSLLNGRNEQFF. The CDR3 DNA follows: TGTGCCAGCAGCCTCCTCAATGGTCGCAATGAGCAGTTCTTC.

DNA of the CDR3: TGTGCCAGCAGCTTCGGACCGGCGAACTATGGCTACACCTTC. Its translation: CASSFGPANYGYTF. The rearrangement joins TRBV7-2 to TRBJ1-2; D not certain. Trimming cost V 3 bases and J 2 bases, with 10 bases left between them. CDR3 length: 14 residues. Germline CDR1 is SGHTA and CDR2 is FQGNSA.

This clonotype was found a few times. The chain is built from TRBV2 and TRBJ1-1; D is ambiguous. Germline CDR1 is SNHLY and CDR2 is FYNNEI. CDR3 size: 14 residues. Deletions cut 7 bases from V and 4 bases from J, with 16 bases between. The CDR3 DNA reads TGTGCCAGCATGTATGCAGAGGCTGCCACTGAAGCTTTCTTT. This encodes CASMYAEAATEAFF.

V and J are TRBV5-1 and TRBJ2-7; the D call may be TRBD1 or TRBD2 (7 bases each). The germline gives CDR1 SGHRS, CDR2 YFSETQ. This CDR3 has 16 residues. The V and J ends lost 4 bases and 0 bases respectively, with 17 bases between them. CDR3: CASSNGGTAASYEQYF. DNA for the CDR3: TGCGCCAGCAGCAACGGGGGGACAGCGGCCTCCTACGAGCAGTACTTC. The whole variable domain, remainder taken from reference TRBV5-1 and TRBJ2-7, is KAGVTQTPRYLIKTRGQQVTLSCSPISGHRSVSWYQQTPGQGLQFLFEYFSETQRNKGNFPGRFSGRQFSNSRSEMNVSTLELGDSALYLCASSNGGTAASYEQYFGPGTRLTVT.

This clonotype is a singleton in its sample. This chain joins TRBV7-2 and TRBJ1-5; D possibly corresponds to TRBD1 (6 bases). The V gene's germline CDR1 is SGHTA and CDR2 FQGNSA. The germline V and J ends were trimmed by 2 bases and 5 bases, with 10 bases remaining between them. The CDR3 is made up of 14 amino acids. CDR3: CASSLWTDHQPQHF. The CDR3 DNA reads as TGTGCCAGCAGCTTATGGACAGATCATCAGCCCCAGCATTTT.